This T cell receptor (beta chain) is from a study of CD8 T cells in ankylosing spondylitis. Construction of TCR beta libraries was performed using quantitative 5'-RACE with molecular barcodes. TCRdb ran MiXCR on the 5' RACE reads and lists one entry per CDR3 protein. The sample records 340,000 or so distinct CDR3 sequences, approximately 14% being singletons. This clonotype was counted a few times. The CDR3 covers 15 residues. Per germline, CDR1 SQVTM and CDR2 ANQGSEA. Unmatched junction bases numbered 17, after V lost 7 bases and J lost 7 bases. What was sequenced was blood, either unsorted or a sorted T cell fraction (not recorded which). The chain recombines TRBV29-1 with TRBJ2-7; TRBD1 matches 9 bases. The clonotype comes from a male donor with ankylosing spondylitis or in good health (not recorded which). CDR3 nucleotides: TGCAGCGCAGAAGAATCGGGACAGGGAAGGAGAGAGCAGTACTTC. Translation gives CSAEESGQGRREQYF.